These 14 T cell receptor beta chains came from one sample sequenced in a study of beta chain features in type 1 diabetes. As every portion of the isolated RNA was reverse transcribed, the sequencing read expressed TCRB transcripts. The method was immunoSEQ multiplex PCR; TCRdb's version includes in-frame clones alone and lacks a portion of them. Of some 400,000 clones listed, less than 15% are singletons. The sequenced material came from naive CD4+ T cells from blood. These receptors all come from a woman between 18 and 29 years old in good health.

The chain is built from TRBV14 and TRBJ1-2; possible D gene TRBD1, 5 bases. In germline, CDR1 is SGHDN, CDR2 FVKESK. V was shortened by 4 bases and J by 2 bases, with 14 bases between the two germline ends. The CDR3 runs to 15 residues. The CDR3 DNA reads TGTGCCAGCAGCCCGCGGACAATCCCAAACTATGGCTACACCTTC. Its translation is CASSPRTIPNYGYTF. The full variable domain, completed using reference TRBV14 and TRBJ1-2, is EAGVTQFPSHSVIEKGQTVTLRCDPISGHDNLYWYRRVMGKEIKFLLHFVKESKQDESGMPNNRFLAERTGGTYSTLKVQPAELEDSGVYFCASSPRTIPNYGYTFGSGTRLTVV.

This chain uses TRBV19 with TRBJ1-5; 9 bases are a match to TRBD1. The V and J ends lost 3 bases and 7 bases, in that order; junction bases with no gene match: 4. CDR3 size: 14 residues. CDR1 is LNHDA, CDR2 SQIVND, per germline (reference sequence). CDR3 bases: TGTGCCAGTAGTATCGACAGGGGGAGGCAGCCCCAGCATTTT. Translation: CASSIDRGRQPQHF.

This clone was observed a handful of times. The V call is TRBV7-9, the J call TRBJ2-1, with 10 bases lining up with TRBD2. Germline CDR1 and CDR2: SEHNR and FQNEAQ (reference sequence). This CDR3 comprises 14 residues. Trimming at V came to 5 bases and at J to 6 bases, leaving 4 bases not matched to a gene. In nucleotides, the CDR3 is TGTGCCAGCAGCACCCGGACTAGCGGCAATGAGCAGTTCTTC. The encoded protein is CASSTRTSGNEQFF.

This clone was detected only a few times. The J gene is TRBJ2-1, the V gene TRBV6-4; TRBD2 matches 12 bases. Germline CDR1 is MRHNA and CDR2 is SNTAGT. Losses at the gene ends were 4 bases for V and 8 bases for J; bases not matched to a gene: 6. This CDR3 region has 15 residues. This CDR3 is CASSGGLAGNYEQFF. As DNA, the CDR3 is TGTGCCAGCAGTGGCGGACTAGCGGGAAATTATGAGCAGTTCTTC.

The rearrangement uses TRBV5-1 and TRBJ1-5; maybe TRBD1 (5 bases). Trimming pared 4 bases from V and 2 bases from J, leaving 13 bases between. Germline V gene data show CDR1 as SGHRS and CDR2 as YFSETQ. The CDR3 consists of 15 residues. Here the CDR3 reads CASSHPTGCNQPQHF. The CDR3 bases are TGCGCCAGCAGCCATCCTACAGGATGCAATCAGCCCCAGCATTTT.

This chain uses TRBV4-3 with TRBJ1-1; unclear D gene. The V end was cut by 4 bases, the J end by 0 bases, with 15 bases between. The CDR3 length is 16 residues. Per the germline V gene, CDR1 is LGHNA and CDR2 is YSLEER. CDR3 DNA: TGCGCCAGCAGCCGCAACACGGGGTTTATGAACACTGAAGCTTTCTTT. As protein: CASSRNTGFMNTEAFF.

This clone was picked up a small number of times. The chain recombines TRBV6-5 with TRBJ2-5, with D perhaps matching TRBD1 (6 bases). With 2 bases removed from V and 5 bases from J, the gap between germline ends came to 18 bases. CDR3 size: 16 residues. CDR1 and CDR2 (germline): MNHEY, SVGAGI. The CDR3 region has the DNA TGTGCCAGCAGTTACGGGACACAACCAGGGTGGGAGACCCAGTACTTC. It is translated as CASSYGTQPGWETQYF.

The genes are TRBV15 and TRBJ2-1; TRBD2 is a possible D gene (6 bases). CDR1 is LNHNV and CDR2 is YYDKDF in the germline V gene (reference sequence). The CDR3 is 14 amino acids. V was pared by 8 bases and J by 2 bases, with 13 bases between. The CDR3 DNA reads as TGTGCCACCGGTCGGGGGAAAGCCTACAATGAGCAGTTCTTC. It is translated as CATGRGKAYNEQFF.

This clone was seen only a few times. The chain employs TRBV9 and TRBJ1-2, with unresolved D. The CDR3 is made up of 15 amino acids. Between the trimmed V and J ends, which lost 4 bases and 3 bases, there was a span of 16 bases. The germline V gene encodes CDR1 SGDLS and CDR2 YYNGEE. CDR3 nucleotides: TGTGCCAGCAGCCCCCGACTCTCGGCGGACTATGGCTACACCTTC. Protein sequence: CASSPRLSADYGYTF.

The genes are TRBV7-2 and TRBJ1-4; TRBD1 aligns across 10 bases. CDR1 is SGHTA, CDR2 FQGNSA, per germline. This CDR3 has 15 amino acids. V lost 8 bases, J lost 5 bases, and 8 bases stayed unmatched. DNA for the CDR3: TGTGCCAGCTCCAGAGGGACAGGGGAGAATGAAAAACTGTTTTTT. Protein: CASSRGTGENEKLFF. Filled out from reference TRBV7-2 and TRBJ1-4, the complete variable domain reads GAGVSQSPSNKVTEKGKDVELRCDPISGHTALYWYRQSLGQGLEFLIYFQGNSAPDKSGLPSDRFSAERTGGSVSTLTIQRTQQEDSAVYLCASSRGTGENEKLFFGSGTQLSVL.

In this sample, this clone turned up a few times. The rearrangement links TRBV6-5 to TRBJ1-2, with TRBD1 identical over 7 bases. The CDR3 loop spans 14 amino acids. The germline gives CDR1 MNHEY, CDR2 SVGAGI. V dropped 5 bases and J dropped 2; count of bases not matched to a gene: 5. CDR3 coding DNA: TGTGCCAGCAGTCTAAGGGGACAGAACTATGGCTACACCTTC. This translates into CASSLRGQNYGYTF.

This clone was detected only a few times. The chain employs TRBV18 and TRBJ1-1, with a tentative D call TRBD1 (5 bases). Trimming took 5 bases from V and 6 from J, leaving 10 bases between them. The length of the CDR3 is 12 residues. Looked up from germline, CDR1 is KGHSH and CDR2 is LQKENI. CDR3 sequence reads: CASSFGQAEAFF. The CDR3 DNA reads TGTGCCAGCTCATTCGGACAAGCTGAAGCTTTCTTT.

V usage is TRBV19 and J usage is TRBJ2-7; 8 nucleotides match TRBD2. CDR1 is LNHDA and CDR2 is SQIVND in the germline V gene (reference sequence). V was clipped by 4 bases and J by 0 bases; unmatched bases: 14. This CDR3 contains 18 residues. CDR3 amino acids: CASSTRFPGTSFSYEQYF. CDR3 bases: TGTGCCAGTAGTACGCGCTTCCCCGGGACTAGTTTCTCCTACGAGCAGTACTTC. The full variable domain, its missing parts supplied by reference TRBV19 and TRBJ2-7, is DGGITQSPKYLFRKEGQNVTLSCEQNLNHDAMYWYRQDPGQGLRLIYYSQIVNDFQKGDIAEGYSVSREKKESFPLTVTSAQKNPTAFYLCASSTRFPGTSFSYEQYFGPGTRLTVT.

This clone showed up just a few times. J is TRBJ1-1 and V is TRBV5-4; the match to TRBD1 covers 9 bases. Per germline, CDR1 SGHNT and CDR2 YYREEE (reference sequence). The CDR3 runs to 15 residues. Germline trimming cut 4 bases from V and 4 bases from J; bases unmatched to any gene: 8. The CDR3 DNA follows: TGTGCCAGCAGCGAAGTAGGGACAGGGATCACTGAAGCTTTCTTT. This translates into CASSEVGTGITEAFF.